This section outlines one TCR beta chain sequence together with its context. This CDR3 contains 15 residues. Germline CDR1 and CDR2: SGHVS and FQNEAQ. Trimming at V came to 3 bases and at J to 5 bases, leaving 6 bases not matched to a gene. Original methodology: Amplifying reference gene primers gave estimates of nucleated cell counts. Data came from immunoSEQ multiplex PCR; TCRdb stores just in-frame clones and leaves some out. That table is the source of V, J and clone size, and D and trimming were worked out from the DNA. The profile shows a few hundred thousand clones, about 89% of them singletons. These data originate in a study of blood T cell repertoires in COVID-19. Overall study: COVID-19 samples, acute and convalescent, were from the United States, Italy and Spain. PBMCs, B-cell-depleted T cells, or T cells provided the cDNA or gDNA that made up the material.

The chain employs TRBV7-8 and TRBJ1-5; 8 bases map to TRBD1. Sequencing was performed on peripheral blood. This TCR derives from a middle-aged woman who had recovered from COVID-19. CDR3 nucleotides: TGTGCCAGCAGCTTGGACAGGGTAAGGGATCAGCCCCAGCATTTT. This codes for CASSLDRVRDQPQHF.